The entry below describes one T cell receptor beta chain. The antigen remains unidentified. This sample's treatment: oral pan-JAK inhibitor, 5-10 mg twice daily. Both peripheral blood and punch biopsies of lesional scalp skin were obtained from patients who had alopecia areata. RNA was isolated and reverse transcribed to cDNA, the sequencing template. TCRdb's copy holds only in-frame clones and misses some; the assay was immunoSEQ multiplex PCR. The sample contains tens of thousands of clones, approximately 30% of which appear only once. This sample was taken from a study of CD8+ T cells in alopecia areata. Looking at the study overall: Affected scalp percentage gauged treated patients' severity. Points from the study as a whole: Against the mouse data, patients shared TCRs less clearly, possibly for HLA reasons.

This TCR was sampled from a human donor with alopecia areata. The sequences come from CD8+ T cells sorted from blood, collected at week 4, from a patient treated with tofacitinib.

The CDR3 loop is CASSYYANTEAFF. The DNA of the CDR3 is TGTGCCAGCAGTTACTACGCGAACACTGAAGCTTTCTTT. The genes are TRBV6-5 and TRBJ1-1; D gene uncertain. The CDR3 covers 13 residues. Germline V gene data show CDR1 as MNHEY and CDR2 as SVGAGI. The V end was cut by 1 base, the J end by 1 base, with 4 bases between.